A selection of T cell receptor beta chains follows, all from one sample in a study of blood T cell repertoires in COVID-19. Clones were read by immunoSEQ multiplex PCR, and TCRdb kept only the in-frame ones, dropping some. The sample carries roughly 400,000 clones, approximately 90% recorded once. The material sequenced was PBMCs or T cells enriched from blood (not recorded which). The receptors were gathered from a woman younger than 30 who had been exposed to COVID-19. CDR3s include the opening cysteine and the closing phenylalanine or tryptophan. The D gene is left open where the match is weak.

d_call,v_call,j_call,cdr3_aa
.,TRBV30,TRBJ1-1,CAWSVQPGREAFF
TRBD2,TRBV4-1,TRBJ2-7,CASSLVMLAGGIEQYF
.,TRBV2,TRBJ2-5,CASSVDRLETQYF
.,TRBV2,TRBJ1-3,CASSGGSGFGNTIYF
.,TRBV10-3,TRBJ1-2,CAISESWGQGNYGYTF
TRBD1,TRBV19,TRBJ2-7,CASSIGGQGPAEQYF
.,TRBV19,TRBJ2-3,CASSMGSGGTDTQYF
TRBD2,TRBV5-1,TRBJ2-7,CASSLESSGSGEQYF
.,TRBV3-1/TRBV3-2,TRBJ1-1,CASSQDWAGPNTEAFF
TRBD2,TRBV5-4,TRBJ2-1,CASSSRLAGYNEQFF
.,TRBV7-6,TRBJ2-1,CASSFTFDNSYNEQFF
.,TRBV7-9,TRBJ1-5,CASSFGQGWQPQHF
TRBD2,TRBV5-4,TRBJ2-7,CASSSGLAGNYEQYF
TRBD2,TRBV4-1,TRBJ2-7,CASSQDLAVSSYEQYF
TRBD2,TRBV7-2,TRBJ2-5,CASSLKEALAGVETQYF
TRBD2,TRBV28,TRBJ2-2,CASSLGGLATGELFF
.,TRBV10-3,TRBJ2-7,CAISSTSRYEQYF
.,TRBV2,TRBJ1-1,CASSTMVNTEAFF
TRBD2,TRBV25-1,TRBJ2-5,CASSESLAGGPRETQYF
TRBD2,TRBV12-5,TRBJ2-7,CASGSPGGRPYEQYF
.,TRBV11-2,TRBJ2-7,CASSLAPGFEDEQYF
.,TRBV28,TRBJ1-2,CASSLKGVVGYGYTF
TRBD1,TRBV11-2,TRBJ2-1,CASSPGTENEQFF
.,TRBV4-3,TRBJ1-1,CASSHITTGEAFF
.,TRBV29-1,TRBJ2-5,CSAAAGLQETQYF
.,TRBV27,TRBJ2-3,CATATGVGADTQYF